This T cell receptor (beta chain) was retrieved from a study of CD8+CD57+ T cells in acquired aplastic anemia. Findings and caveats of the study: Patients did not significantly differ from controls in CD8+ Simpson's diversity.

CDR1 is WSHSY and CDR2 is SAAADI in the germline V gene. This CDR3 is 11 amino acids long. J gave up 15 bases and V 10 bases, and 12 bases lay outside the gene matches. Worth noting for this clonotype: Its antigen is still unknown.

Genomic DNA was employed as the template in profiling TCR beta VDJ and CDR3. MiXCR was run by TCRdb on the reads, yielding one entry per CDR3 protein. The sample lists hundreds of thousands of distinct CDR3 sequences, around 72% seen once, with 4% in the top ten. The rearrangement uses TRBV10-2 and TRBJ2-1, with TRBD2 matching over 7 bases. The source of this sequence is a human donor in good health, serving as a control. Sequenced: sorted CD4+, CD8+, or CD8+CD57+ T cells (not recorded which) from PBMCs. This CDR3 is CATSSGRTTFF. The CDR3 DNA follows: TGCGCCACTTCCTCCGGGAGGACCACGTTCTTC.